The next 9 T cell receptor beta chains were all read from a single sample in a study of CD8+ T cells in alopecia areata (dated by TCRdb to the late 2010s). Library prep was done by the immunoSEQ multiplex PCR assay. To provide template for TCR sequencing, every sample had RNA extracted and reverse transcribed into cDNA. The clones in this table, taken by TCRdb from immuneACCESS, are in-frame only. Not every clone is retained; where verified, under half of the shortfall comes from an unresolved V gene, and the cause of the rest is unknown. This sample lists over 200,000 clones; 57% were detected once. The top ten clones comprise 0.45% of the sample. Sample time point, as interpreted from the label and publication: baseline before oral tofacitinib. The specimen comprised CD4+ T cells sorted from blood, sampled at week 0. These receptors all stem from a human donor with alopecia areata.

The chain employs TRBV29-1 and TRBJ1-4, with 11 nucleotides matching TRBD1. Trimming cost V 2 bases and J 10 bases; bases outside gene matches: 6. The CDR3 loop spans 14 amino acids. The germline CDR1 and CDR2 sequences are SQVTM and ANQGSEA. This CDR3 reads CSVEPGQGVGKLFF. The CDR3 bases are TGCAGCGTTGAACCGGGACAGGGGGTGGGAAAACTGTTTTTT.

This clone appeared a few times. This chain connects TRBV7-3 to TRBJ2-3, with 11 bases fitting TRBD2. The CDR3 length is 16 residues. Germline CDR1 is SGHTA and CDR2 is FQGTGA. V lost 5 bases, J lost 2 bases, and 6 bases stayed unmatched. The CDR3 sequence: CASSPGTSGYTDTQYF. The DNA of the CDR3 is TGTGCCAGCAGCCCCGGGACTAGCGGATACACAGATACGCAGTATTTT.

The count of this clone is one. DNA of the CDR3: TGTGCCAGCAGTCAGGACGCCTACGAGCAGTACTTC. It codes for CASSQDAYEQYF. This rearrangement joins TRBV6-5 to TRBJ2-7; the D is unclear. Germline assignment: CDR1 MNHEY and CDR2 SVGAGI. CDR3 size: 12 residues. The germline V and J ends were trimmed by 5 bases and 2 bases, with 7 bases remaining between them.

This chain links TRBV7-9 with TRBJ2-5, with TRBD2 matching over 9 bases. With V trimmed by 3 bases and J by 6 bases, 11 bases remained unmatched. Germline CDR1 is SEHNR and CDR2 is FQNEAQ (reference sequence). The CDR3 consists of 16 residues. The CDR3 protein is CASSFSVAGALKTQYF. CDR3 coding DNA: TGTGCCAGCAGCTTCTCGGTAGCGGGAGCTTTGAAGACCCAGTACTTC.

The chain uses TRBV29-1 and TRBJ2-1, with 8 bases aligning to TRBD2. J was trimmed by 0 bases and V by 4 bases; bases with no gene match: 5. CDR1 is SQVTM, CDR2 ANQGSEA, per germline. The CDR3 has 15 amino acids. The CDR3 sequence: CSVVAGGRSYNEQFF. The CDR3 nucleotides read TGCAGCGTTGTTGCGGGAGGACGCTCCTACAATGAGCAGTTCTTC.

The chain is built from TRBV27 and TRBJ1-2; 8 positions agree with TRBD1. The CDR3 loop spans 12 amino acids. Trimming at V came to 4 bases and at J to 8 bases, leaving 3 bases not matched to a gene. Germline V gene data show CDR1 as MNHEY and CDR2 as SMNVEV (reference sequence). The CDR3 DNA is TGTGCCAGCAGTTCCCGACAGGGGGGCTACACCTTC. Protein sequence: CASSSRQGGYTF.

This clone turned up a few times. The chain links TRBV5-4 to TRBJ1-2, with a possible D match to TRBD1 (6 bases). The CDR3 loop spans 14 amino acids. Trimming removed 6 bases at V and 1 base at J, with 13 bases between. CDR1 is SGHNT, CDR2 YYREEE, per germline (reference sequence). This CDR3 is CASTRLDSNYGYTF. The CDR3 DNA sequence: TGTGCCAGCACCCGCTTGGACAGTAACTATGGCTACACCTTC.

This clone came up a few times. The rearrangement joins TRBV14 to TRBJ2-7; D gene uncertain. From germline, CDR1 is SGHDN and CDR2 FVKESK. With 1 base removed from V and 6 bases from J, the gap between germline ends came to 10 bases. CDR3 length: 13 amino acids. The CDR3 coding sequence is TGTGCCAGCAGCCAAGTCCGGTTGACCGAGCAGTACTTC. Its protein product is CASSQVRLTEQYF.

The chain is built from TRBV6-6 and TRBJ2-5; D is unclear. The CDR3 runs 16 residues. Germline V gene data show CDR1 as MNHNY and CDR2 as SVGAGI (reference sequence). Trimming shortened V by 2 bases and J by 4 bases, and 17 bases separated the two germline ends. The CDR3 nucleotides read TGTGCCAGCAGTTACGCAGGCCGTTCGGCTCGAGAGACCCAGTACTTC. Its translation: CASSYAGRSARETQYF.